This is a list of T cell receptor beta chains from one sample in a study of blood T cell repertoires in COVID-19. Sequencing was performed with immunoSEQ multiplex PCR; in TCRdb, only in-frame clones are kept and a portion is missing. The profile shows over 100,000 clones, roughly 83% of them singletons. Sequenced material: peripheral blood. These receptors originate from a woman in her sixties or seventies with acute or convalescent COVID-19. CDR3s include the opening cysteine and the closing phenylalanine or tryptophan.

J: TRBJ1-1; V: TRBV7-7; CDR3: CASSALGPGTEAFF
J: TRBJ1-6; V: TRBV3-1/TRBV3-2; CDR3: CASSQDGRGGSPLHF
J: TRBJ2-5; V: TRBV7-2; CDR3: CASSSPKETQYF
J: TRBJ2-3; V: TRBV11-1; CDR3: CASSSLSGRTDTQYF
J: TRBJ1-4; V: TRBV25-1; CDR3: CASRGQAGTGDEKLFF
J: TRBJ2-3; V: TRBV7-6; CDR3: CASSLAPAGADTQYF
J: TRBJ1-6; V: TRBV7-9; CDR3: CASSFGGGRGNSPLHF
J: TRBJ2-7; V: TRBV28; CDR3: CASSPAGTISEQYF
J: TRBJ1-4; V: TRBV30; CDR3: CAWSTNEKLFF
J: TRBJ2-5; V: TRBV4-1; CDR3: CASSYRVLETQYF
J: TRBJ2-7; V: TRBV3-1/TRBV3-2; CDR3: CASSSSRGKIYEQYF
J: TRBJ1-1; V: TRBV18; CDR3: CASDLGAGTEAFF
J: TRBJ1-4; V: TRBV12-5; CDR3: CASGPGDGSNEKLFF
J: TRBJ2-3; V: TRBV5-5; CDR3: CASSLSVGASRTDTQYF
J: TRBJ1-1; V: TRBV12-3/TRBV12-4; CDR3: CASSSRTGEAFF